This is a list of T cell receptor beta chains from one sample in a study of T cells in localized non-small cell lung cancer. This table comes from immunoSEQ multiplex PCR, and its TCRdb copy is limited to in-frame clones, with some not included. The sample has 25,000 to 35,000 clones; more than 70% are singletons. The source material was peripheral blood, sampled before any cancer treatment. Every receptor here comes from a female donor over 55 with stage III squamous cell lung carcinoma. The CDR3 runs from the conserved cysteine through the conserved F or W. The D gene is left open where the match is weak. Rows may omit the clone size; those that give it use once, few, many or a size class.

TRBV6-5,TRBJ1-1,-,-,TGTGCCACCTCCCGAGGGGGGTCTGAAGCTTTCTTT,CATSRGGSEAFF
TRBV27,TRBJ2-1,-,TRBD2,TGTGCCAGCAGTTCGACTAGCGTACACAATGAGCAGTTCTTC,CASSSTSVHNEQFF
TRBV19,TRBJ2-7,once,TRBD1,TGTGCCAGTAGTGTCAGACAGGGAAGTAAGTACGAGCAGTACTTC,CASSVRQGSKYEQYF
TRBV7-2,TRBJ2-7,-,-,TGTGCCAGCAGCCCCGCGGGACAGCAGCAGTACTTC,CASSPAGQQQYF
TRBV11-2,TRBJ1-2,-,-,TGTGCCAGCAGCTTCGGGGACTACCGCTACACCTTC,CASSFGDYRYTF
TRBV11-2,TRBJ2-7,-,-,TGTGCCAGCAGCTTTATGGCGGCGCGGGTCCGGGAGCAGTACTTC,CASSFMAARVREQYF
TRBV10-3,TRBJ2-7,-,TRBD1,TGTGCCATCAGGGAGACAGGGGCATCGTACGAGCAGTACTTC,CAIRETGASYEQYF
TRBV5-4,TRBJ2-7,once,-,TGTGCCAGCAGCTTTATGAGCGCCAGCTACGAGCAGTACTTC,CASSFMSASYEQYF
TRBV27,TRBJ2-3,-,TRBD1,TGTGCCAGCAGTTTATCAGGGACAGGCGTATCAGATACGCAGTATTTT,CASSLSGTGVSDTQYF
TRBV28,TRBJ2-7,-,-,TGTGCCAGCACCCAAACAGGGTTTTGGTACGAGCAGTACTTC,CASTQTGFWYEQYF
TRBV11-2,TRBJ2-7,-,-,TGTGCCAGCAGCTGGGCAGGAGTTTTCGAGCAGTACTTC,CASSWAGVFEQYF
TRBV11-2,TRBJ2-7,-,TRBD2,TGTGCCAGCAGCTTGGTAGCGGGTTCCTACGAGCAGTACTTC,CASSLVAGSYEQYF
TRBV4-2,TRBJ2-2,-,-,TGTGCCAGCAGCCAATGGGGTGGCACCGGGGAGCTGTTTTTT,CASSQWGGTGELFF
TRBV5-1,TRBJ1-1,-,-,TGCGCCAGCGGTTTACAGGGTACTGAAGCTTTCTTT,CASGLQGTEAFF
TRBV19,TRBJ2-1,-,-,TGTGCCAGTAGTAGGTCGAGGGTCCCGGACAATGAGCAGTTCTTC,CASSRSRVPDNEQFF
TRBV13,TRBJ2-1,-,TRBD2,TGTGCCAGCAGCATTCGGCTAGCGGGGTATTACAATGAGCAGTTCTTC,CASSIRLAGYYNEQFF
TRBV7-9,TRBJ2-1,-,-,TGTGCCAGCAGCTTAAGCGTCAGCTCCTACAATGAGCAGTTCTTC,CASSLSVSSYNEQFF
TRBV5-1,TRBJ2-3,-,-,TGCGCCAGCAGCTTGCAGGACTTACTCACAGATACGCAGTATTTT,CASSLQDLLTDTQYF
TRBV29-1,TRBJ2-1,-,TRBD1,TGCAGCGTTGACCGGGCGCCGGGACAGGGGCGCAATGAGCAGTTCTTC,CSVDRAPGQGRNEQFF
TRBV11-3,TRBJ2-1,-,-,TGTGCCAGCAGCTTAGGGGGGGTTGGAGAGCAGTTCTTC,CASSLGGVGEQFF
TRBV7-9,TRBJ2-5,-,-,TGTGCCAGCAGCTTGGGTTTGCGACGAGGAGCGCAAGAGACCCAGTACTTC,CASSLGLRRGAQETQYF
TRBV19,TRBJ2-2,-,TRBD2,TGTGCCAGCCGAGCGGGAGGGCCGAGGACCGGGGAGCTGTTTTTT,CASRAGGPRTGELFF